The clone carrying this T cell receptor beta chain was counted a few times. Its specificity is unknown. The sample originates from a study of blood T cells in healthy people across ages. Points from the study as a whole: Possibly confounding the expanded clonotype changes was the fact that donor CMV status was unknown. PBMCs that were unsorted prevented a conclusive naive versus antigen-experienced comparison.

The CDR3 runs 16 residues. The germline V and J ends were trimmed by 1 base and 4 bases, with 19 bases remaining between them. Germline V gene data show CDR1 as DFQATT and CDR2 as SNEGSKA (reference sequence). Through a sample-barcoded 5' primer and a J-beta primer mix, a second PCR was run for roughly 7 to 12 cycles. TCRdb re-derived calls from the 5' RACE reads in MiXCR, one entry per CDR3 protein. The sample has around 970,000 distinct CDR3 sequences; roughly 51% are singletons. Input material: blood. The receptor was derived from a woman aged 60-75 years in good health. The gene calls are TRBV20-1 and TRBJ1-2, with unresolved D. This chain's CDR3 is CSARGSTRAGGYGYTF. The CDR3 bases are TGCAGTGCTAGAGGTTCTACAAGGGCAGGAGGCTATGGCTACACCTTC.